This TCR beta chain was sequenced in a study of control samples from healthy donors and cancer patients. TCRdb keeps only in-frame clones here, not all; method: immunoSEQ multiplex PCR. The table has around 110,000 clones, 85% to 90% seen once. The V and J ends lost 4 bases and 3 bases, in that order; junction bases with no gene match: 7. Germline values: CDR1 MDHEN, CDR2 SYDVKM. This CDR3 contains 15 residues. The chain links TRBV28 to TRBJ2-7; TRBD1 agrees at 9 bases. This receptor was obtained from a woman between 45 and 60 years old with colorectal cancer. Sequencing used PBMCs. The CDR3 loop is CASSSRVGQGYEQYF. Here the CDR3 DNA reads TGTGCCAGCAGTTCTCGGGTGGGACAGGGCTACGAGCAGTACTTC.